This T cell receptor (beta chain) was sequenced in a study of T cells in Graves' hyperthyroidism and ophthalmopathy. Uncontrolled infections, other autoimmune diseases, pregnancy or lactation led to exclusion of patients. Amplification targeted TCR beta CDR3 regions from RNA transcripts. RT-PCR in the first round (using the HTBI primer set) targeted the TCR CDR3. MiXCR, applied by TCRdb to the multiplex PCR reads, yields one record per CDR3 protein. The profile shows 300,000 to 450,000 distinct CDR3 sequences, around an eighth of them singletons. The CDR3 is made up of 16 amino acids. With V trimmed by 3 bases and J by 3 bases, 10 bases remained unmatched.

V is TRBV12-3 or TRBV12-4 and J is TRBJ2-7, with 8 bases aligning to TRBD1. Material for sequencing was blood. The receptor was isolated from a man aged 30 to 39 with Graves' hyperthyroidism that later progressed to Graves' ophthalmopathy. The CDR3 DNA reads as TGTGCCAGCAGTTTCCGTCCCGGGACAGGTGACTACGAGCAGTACTTC. Translation gives CASSFRPGTGDYEQYF.